Shown below are 3 T cell receptor beta chains from a single sample sequenced in a study of blood T cell repertoires in COVID-19. The data were produced by immunoSEQ multiplex PCR, yet TCRdb's version contains in-frame clones alone and is incomplete. This table has 150,000 to 200,000 clones, about 85% appearing once. The sequencing input was peripheral blood. The receptors were sampled from a woman at least 80 years old in a cohort sampled during active or convalescent COVID-19.

CDR3 in amino acids: CASSLRGGRVQPQHF. CDR3 DNA sequence: TGTGCCAGCAGCTTGAGGGGTGGTAGGGTCCAGCCCCAGCATTTT. V is TRBV5-8 and J is TRBJ1-5; D may be TRBD1 (5 bases). The CDR3 sequence is 15 residues long. The V end was cut by 1 base, the J end by 7 bases, with 15 bases between. Germline CDR1 SGHTS, CDR2 YDEGEE.

The V call is TRBV6-5, the J call TRBJ1-2; TRBD1 aligns across 8 bases. Germline CDR1 is MNHEY and CDR2 is SVGAGI. With 0 bases clipped from V and 7 bases from J, the junction kept 4 bases outside the gene matches. This CDR3 comprises 14 residues. In nucleotides, the CDR3 is TGTGCCAGCAGTTACTCGGGACAGGCGACTGGCTACACCTTC. Translated, it gives CASSYSGQATGYTF.

This rearrangement joins TRBV9 to TRBJ2-3; 11 nucleotides line up with TRBD2. The germline V gene has CDR1 SGDLS and CDR2 YYNGEE. V was pared by 4 bases and J by 0 bases, with 10 bases of the junction left unmatched. This CDR3 spans 18 amino acids. The CDR3: CASSTIAGGDTSTDTQYF. The CDR3 nucleotides read TGTGCCAGCAGCACCATAGCGGGGGGGGATACTAGCACAGATACGCAGTATTTT.